The sequence of this T cell receptor (beta chain) was determined in a study of technical replicates of blood from a handful of donors. This CDR3 is 13 amino acids long. In germline, CDR1 is SGHRS, CDR2 YFSETQ. V gave up 4 bases and J gave up 10 bases; unmatched junction bases: 6. Profiled with immunoSEQ multiplex PCR; TCRdb holds only in-frame clones, not every one. The sample lists 65,000 to 95,000 clones; 93% were seen once. Specimen: T cells isolated from PBMCs. This TCR was sampled from a human donor in good health. This chain links TRBV5-1 with TRBJ2-1; 9 positions match TRBD2. This CDR3 reads CASSPGLAREQFF. The DNA for the CDR3 is TGCGCCAGCAGCCCGGGACTAGCTCGGGAGCAGTTCTTC.